Reported below is one TCR beta chain. At one of its ends the junction is not consistent with the germline gene, which may arise from a read error. This entry is derived from a study of blood T cell repertoires in COVID-19. This CDR3 is built from 14 residues. Germline CDR1 reads SNHLY; CDR2 reads FYNNEI. Sequencing used immunoSEQ multiplex PCR; TCRdb keeps in-frame clones, though not all of them. The data show about 200,000 clones, 75% to 90% seen once. The chain has TRBV2 and TRBJ1-1, with 7 bases identical to TRBD1. Sequenced: PBMCs or T cells enriched from blood (not recorded which). This TCR was recovered from a woman in her 30s who had recovered from COVID-19. The CDR3 DNA reads TGTGCCAGCAGGGAAGAGGCCAGGGGGGACTCAGCTTTCTTT. It is translated as CASREEARGDSAFF.